This T cell receptor (beta chain) stems from a study of T cells in women clearing cervical HPV infection. Study in general: Cases: HPV16-related CIN3 or worse on histology, a couple of invasive cancers. With HLA typing for only a few women, HLA confounding remains possible. Study observations and caveats: Cases and controls were distinguished at AUC roughly 0.86 by richness and V genes.

The germline V gene has CDR1 MNHEY and CDR2 SVGEGT. The CDR3 runs to 14 residues. A note on this clone: The antigen is undetermined. The CDR3 goes on 3 residues after the read ends, and that part is filled in from the germline J gene.

TCR beta CDR3 amplified by multiplex PCR from approximately 1,300 ng genomic DNA. Method: immunoSEQ multiplex PCR; TCRdb's copy keeps in-frame clones and lacks some. Its table records more than 9,500 clones. This chain connects TRBV6-2 or TRBV6-3 to TRBJ2-3; D is unresolved. The receptor comes from a woman aged 18 to 69 with a cervical HPV16 infection that either progressed to CIN3+ or cleared (not recorded which). Sequencing used blood buffy coat. The CDR3 spells CASSYSGPQETQYF. The part of the CDR3 DNA that was read is TGTGCCAGCAGTTACTCAGGGCCCCAAGAGACG.